Below, one TCR beta chain is given with its context. What it recognizes is unknown. A marrow graft followed busulfan-fludarabine conditioning, with cyclophosphamide on days +3 and +4. The table came from immunoSEQ multiplex PCR; TCRdb's copy has only in-frame clones and leaves some out. The sample shows 11,000 or so clones, under 95% of them seen only once. The data were obtained in a study of T cells after posttransplantation cyclophosphamide. The study's findings and limits: Tissue-infiltrating T cells from skin or gut overlapped little with blood T cells. TRB clonality was highly associated with recipient CMV seropositivity and reactivation. Later post-transplant blood repertoires were often dominated by donor CD8+ memory clones.

This CDR3 has 14 residues. Unmatched junction bases numbered 4, after V lost 4 bases and J lost 0 bases. Germline assignment: CDR1 SGHKS and CDR2 YYEKEE (reference sequence). This clonotype was sampled from a female patient in her 30s who received an allogeneic stem cell transplant from an unrelated donor, was CMV-positive, and had no GVHD. Some T cells may originate from the graft donor. This sample comprised PBMCs, obtained after allogeneic stem cell transplant with posttransplant cyclophosphamide. The chain uses TRBV5-5 and TRBJ2-7, with 7 bases identical to TRBD1. The DNA of the CDR3 is TGTGCCAGCAGCCCGTGGGACAGCTCCTACGAGCAGTACTTC. This gives the protein CASSPWDSSYEQYF.